This TCR beta chain was recovered during a study of shared clonotypes between healthy human individuals. About the study: Three plates each covered CD4 naive and memory; CD8 naive two, CD8 memory one. General observations from the study: When naive CD4 clonotypes were compared across several donors, approximately 5% were shared.

Researchers partitioned CD4+ cells into CD45RA+ naive and CD45RA-negative memory subsets. Only in-frame clones appear in the TCRdb table, and some are missing; sequencing was by immunoSEQ multiplex PCR. This table holds under 2,500,000 clones, approximately 96% found once. Comments on this clone: Its antigen is unknown.

The sequenced material came from naive CD4+ T cells sorted from blood. The subset: CD45RA+ positively selected. The TCR originated in a man aged 18 to 29 in good health.

The CDR3 reads CASRRGGTSYEQYF. CDR3 coding DNA: TGTGCCAGCAGGAGAGGGGGGACCTCCTACGAGCAGTACTTC. The chain employs TRBV6-1 and TRBJ2-7; D possibly uses TRBD1 or TRBD2 (6 bases each). This CDR3 is 14 amino acids long. Per the germline V gene, CDR1 is MNHNS and CDR2 is SASEGT. Trimming took 6 bases from V and 0 from J, leaving 12 bases between them.